This is a list of T cell receptor beta chains from one sample in a study of cytomegalovirus exposure and HLA in healthy donors. The data were produced by immunoSEQ multiplex PCR, yet TCRdb's version contains in-frame clones alone and is incomplete. The repertoire holds about 180,000 clones, with roughly 80% as singletons. The sequenced sample was PBMCs. These receptor sequences come from a man between 60 and 75 years old in good health and CMV-seronegative. Each CDR3 is given without its conserved first and last residue. Clone size, where shown, is once, few, many, or a class for clones that have expanded.

j_call,clone_size,v_call,cdr3_aa
TRBJ2-2,.,TRBV29-1,SVARGTGELF
TRBJ1-3,.,TRBV27,ASSLAGPHSGNTIY
TRBJ2-7,.,TRBV4-3,ASSQDPGQGTEQY
TRBJ1-4,.,TRBV29-1,SGGGSTNEKLF
TRBJ1-1,.,TRBV5-1,ASSWDRGNTEAF
TRBJ1-5,few,TRBV19,ASSTVLREPQH
TRBJ2-7,few,TRBV6-1,ASSEATGVREQY
TRBJ2-1,few,TRBV7-2,ASSISGTSGRNEQF
TRBJ2-1,.,TRBV9,ASSAYIGTLGRDEQF
TRBJ1-1,.,TRBV28,ASSLPGQTAAF
TRBJ2-7,once,TRBV6-5,ASNRLAGAYEQY
TRBJ2-1,once,TRBV25-1,ASSDPGDTYNEQF
TRBJ1-1,.,TRBV6-5,ASSGTGTQTF
TRBJ2-5,.,TRBV11-2,ASSSGLAGAQETQY
TRBJ2-2,.,TRBV25-1,ASSEQGDTGELF
TRBJ1-2,.,TRBV6-5,ASSYSHTYGYT
TRBJ1-5,.,TRBV11-2,ASSSTGPNQPQH
TRBJ2-5,.,TRBV7-8,ASSSGRVQETQY
TRBJ2-7,.,TRBV5-4,ASSRNREGVWKDEQY